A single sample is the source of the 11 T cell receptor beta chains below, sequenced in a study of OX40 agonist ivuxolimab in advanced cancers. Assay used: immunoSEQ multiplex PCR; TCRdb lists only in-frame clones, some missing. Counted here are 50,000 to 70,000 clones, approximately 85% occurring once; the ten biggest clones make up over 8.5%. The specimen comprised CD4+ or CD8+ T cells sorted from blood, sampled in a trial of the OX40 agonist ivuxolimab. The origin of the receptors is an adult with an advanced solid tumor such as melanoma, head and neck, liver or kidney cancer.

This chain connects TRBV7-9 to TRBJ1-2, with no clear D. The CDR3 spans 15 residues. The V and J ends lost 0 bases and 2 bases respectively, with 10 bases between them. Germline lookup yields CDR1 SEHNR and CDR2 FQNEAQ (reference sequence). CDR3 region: CASSLAVGLNYGYTF. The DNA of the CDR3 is TGTGCCAGCAGCTTAGCCGTAGGGCTCAACTATGGCTACACCTTC.

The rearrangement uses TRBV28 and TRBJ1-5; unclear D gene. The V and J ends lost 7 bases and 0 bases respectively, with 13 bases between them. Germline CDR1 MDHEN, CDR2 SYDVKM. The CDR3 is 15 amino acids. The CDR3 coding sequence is TGTGCCAGCACCCCTAGAGCTTATAGCAATCAGCCCCAGCATTTT. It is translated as CASTPRAYSNQPQHF. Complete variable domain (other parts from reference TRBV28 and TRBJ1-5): DVKVTQSSRYLVKRTGEKVFLECVQDMDHENMFWYRQDPGLGLRLIYFSYDVKMKEKGDIPEGYSVSREKKERFSLILESASTNQTSMYLCASTPRAYSNQPQHFGDGTRLSIL.

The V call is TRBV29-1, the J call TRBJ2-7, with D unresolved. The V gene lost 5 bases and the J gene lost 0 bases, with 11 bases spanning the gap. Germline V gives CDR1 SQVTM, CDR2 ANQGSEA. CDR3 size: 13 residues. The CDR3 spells CSVILPNSYEQYV. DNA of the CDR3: TGCAGCGTTATATTACCAAACTCCTACGAGCAGTACGTC.

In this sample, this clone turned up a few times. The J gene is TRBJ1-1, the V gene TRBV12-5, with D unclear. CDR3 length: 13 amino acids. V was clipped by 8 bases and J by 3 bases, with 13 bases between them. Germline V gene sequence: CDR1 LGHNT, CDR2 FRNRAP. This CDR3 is CASSSKGYTEAFF. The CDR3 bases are TGTGCTAGTTCGAGCAAAGGGTACACTGAAGCTTTCTTT. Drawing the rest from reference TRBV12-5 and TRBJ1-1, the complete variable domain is DARVTQTPRHKVTEMGQEVTMRCQPILGHNTVFWYRQTMMQGLELLAYFRNRAPLDDSGMPKDRFSAEMPDATLATLKIQPSEPRDSAVYFCASSSKGYTEAFFGQGTRLTVV.

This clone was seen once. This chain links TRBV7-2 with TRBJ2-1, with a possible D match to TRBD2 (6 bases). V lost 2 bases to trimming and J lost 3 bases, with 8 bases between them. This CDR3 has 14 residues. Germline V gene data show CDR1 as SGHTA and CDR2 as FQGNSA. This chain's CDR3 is CASSLYGSYNEQFF. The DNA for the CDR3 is TGTGCCAGCAGCTTATACGGGAGCTACAATGAGCAGTTCTTC.

The CDR3 nucleotides are TGCGCCAGCAGCGCAGCGATCTCTGGGGCCAACGTCCTGACTTTC. Protein sequence: CASSAAISGANVLTF. V usage is TRBV5-1 and J usage is TRBJ2-6; D unclear. Between the trimmed V and J ends, which lost 4 bases and 0 bases, there was a span of 8 bases. The germline CDR1 and CDR2 sequences are SGHRS and YFSETQ. The CDR3 has 15 residues.

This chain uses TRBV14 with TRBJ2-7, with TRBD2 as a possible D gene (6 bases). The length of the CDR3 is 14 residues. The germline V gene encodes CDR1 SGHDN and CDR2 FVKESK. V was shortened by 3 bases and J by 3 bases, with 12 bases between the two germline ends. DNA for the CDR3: TGTGCCAGCAGCCACGCGCCTAGCGTCTACGAGCAGTACTTC. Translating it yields CASSHAPSVYEQYF.

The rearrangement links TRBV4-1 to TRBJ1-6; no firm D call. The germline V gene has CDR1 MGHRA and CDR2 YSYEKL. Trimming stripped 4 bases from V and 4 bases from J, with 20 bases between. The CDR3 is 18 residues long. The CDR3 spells CASSRVLEASSYNSPLHF. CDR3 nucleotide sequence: TGCGCCAGCAGCCGCGTGTTGGAGGCCAGCTCTTATAATTCACCCCTCCACTTT.

The CDR3 nucleotides read TGTGCCAGCAGTTCCCTTTTGGGGGCAGATACGCAGTATTTT. Translation gives CASSSLLGADTQYF. The V gene is TRBV6-5, the J gene TRBJ2-3; D possibly uses TRBD1 or TRBD2 (5 bases each). The CDR3 is made up of 14 amino acids. With 4 bases removed from V and 4 bases from J, the gap between germline ends came to 12 bases. In germline, CDR1 is MNHEY, CDR2 SVGAGI.

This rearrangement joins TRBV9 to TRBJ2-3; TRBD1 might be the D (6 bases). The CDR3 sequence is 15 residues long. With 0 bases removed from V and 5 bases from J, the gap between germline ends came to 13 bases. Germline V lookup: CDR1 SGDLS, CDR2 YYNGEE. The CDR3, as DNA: TGTGCCAGCAGCGTAGAGGCAGGGGCTCTAGATACGCAGTATTTT. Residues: CASSVEAGALDTQYF.

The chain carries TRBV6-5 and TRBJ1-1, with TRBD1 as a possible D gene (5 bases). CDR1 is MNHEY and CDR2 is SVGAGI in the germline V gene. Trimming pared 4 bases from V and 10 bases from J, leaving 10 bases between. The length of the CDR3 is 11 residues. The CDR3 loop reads CASSLFGTAFF. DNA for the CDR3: TGTGCCAGCAGTTTGTTCGGGACAGCTTTCTTT.